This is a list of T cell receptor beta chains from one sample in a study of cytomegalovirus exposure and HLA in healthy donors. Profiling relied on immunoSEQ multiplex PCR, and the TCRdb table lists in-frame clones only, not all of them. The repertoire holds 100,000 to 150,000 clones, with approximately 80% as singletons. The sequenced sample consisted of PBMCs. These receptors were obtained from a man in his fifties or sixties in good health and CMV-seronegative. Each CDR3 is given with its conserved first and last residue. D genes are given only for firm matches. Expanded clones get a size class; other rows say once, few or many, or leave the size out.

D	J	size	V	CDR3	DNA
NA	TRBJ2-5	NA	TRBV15	CATSRGAGETQYF	TGTGCCACCAGCAGGGGGGCCGGCGAGACCCAGTACTTC
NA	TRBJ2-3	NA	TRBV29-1	CSLDSPSTDTQYF	TGCAGCTTGGACAGCCCTAGCACAGATACGCAGTATTTT
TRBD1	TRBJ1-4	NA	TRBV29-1	CSVEDLHLGTGTGEFNEKLFF	TGCAGCGTTGAAGATCTTCATCTAGGTACCGGGACAGGAGAATTTAATGAAAAACTGTTTTTT
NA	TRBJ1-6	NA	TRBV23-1	CASSPGGGRRPSLHF	TGCGCCAGCAGTCCCGGAGGAGGACGGAGGCCATCCCTCCACTTT
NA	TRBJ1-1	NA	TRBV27	CASGLRGAGLMNTEAFF	TGTGCCAGCGGACTCCGGGGGGCAGGACTCATGAACACTGAAGCTTTCTTT
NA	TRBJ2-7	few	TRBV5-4	CASSFGSYEQYF	TGTGCCAGCAGCTTCGGGAGCTACGAGCAGTACTTC
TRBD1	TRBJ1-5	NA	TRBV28	CASRWDTGGAYQPQHF	TGTGCCAGCAGGTGGGACACAGGGGGCGCTTATCAGCCCCAGCATTTT
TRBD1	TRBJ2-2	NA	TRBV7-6	CASSLGGTGVGGELFF	TGTGCCAGCAGCTTAGGTGGGACAGGGGTCGGCGGGGAGCTGTTTTTT
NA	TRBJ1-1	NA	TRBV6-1	CASSEVGLTEAFF	TGTGCCAGCAGTGAAGTCGGTCTTACTGAAGCTTTCTTT
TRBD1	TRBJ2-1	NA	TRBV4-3	CASSLRDRAFNEQFF	TGCGCCAGCAGCCTCCGGGACAGGGCCTTCAATGAGCAGTTCTTC
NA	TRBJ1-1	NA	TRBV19	CASSMPPPGGDAFF	TGTGCCAGTAGTATGCCTCCCCCCGGAGGGGACGCTTTCTTT
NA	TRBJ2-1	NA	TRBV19	CASSLKAESASYNEQFF	TGTGCCAGTAGTCTCAAAGCGGAGTCGGCCTCCTACAATGAGCAGTTCTTC
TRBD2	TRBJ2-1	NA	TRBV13	CASSAGTRNEQFF	TGTGCCAGCAGCGCCGGGACTAGAAATGAGCAGTTCTTC
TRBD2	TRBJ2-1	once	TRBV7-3	CASSSVRAGGVDEQFF	TGTGCCAGCAGCTCAGTACGGGCGGGAGGGGTCGATGAGCAGTTCTTC
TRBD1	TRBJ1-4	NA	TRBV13	CASSQQGIHEKLFF	TGTGCCAGCAGCCAACAGGGGATTCACGAAAAACTGTTTTTT
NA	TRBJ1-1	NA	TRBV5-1	CASTPTGTPMNTEAFF	TGCGCCAGCACCCCTACCGGGACACCGATGAACACTGAAGCTTTCTTT
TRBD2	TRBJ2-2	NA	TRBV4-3	CASSQDAGGNTGELFF	TGCGCCAGCAGCCAAGACGCGGGGGGTAACACCGGGGAGCTGTTTTTT
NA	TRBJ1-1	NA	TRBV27	CASSFAGGNTEAFF	TGTGCCAGCAGTTTTGCGGGTGGGAACACTGAAGCTTTCTTT
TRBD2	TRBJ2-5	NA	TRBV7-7	CASSLARGGAETQYF	TGTGCTAGCAGCTTAGCCCGGGGGGGCGCAGAGACCCAGTACTTC
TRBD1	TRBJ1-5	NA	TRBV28	CASSRPRTGSNQPQHF	TGTGCCAGCAGTCGACCTCGGACAGGTTCCAATCAGCCCCAGCATTTT
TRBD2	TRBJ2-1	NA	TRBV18	CASSPELAGVYNEQFF	TGTGCCAGCTCACCAGAGCTAGCGGGGGTATACAATGAGCAGTTCTTC
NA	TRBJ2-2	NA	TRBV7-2	CASSLVRVQNTGELFF	TGTGCCAGCAGCTTAGTTCGGGTACAGAACACCGGGGAGCTGTTTTTT
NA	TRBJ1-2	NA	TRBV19	CASTPIAPYSNYGYTF	TGTGCCAGTACACCCATAGCCCCCTACTCTAACTATGGCTACACCTTC
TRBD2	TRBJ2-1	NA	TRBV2	CASSHRDYGYNEQFF	TGTGCCAGCAGCCACCGGGACTACGGATACAATGAGCAGTTCTTC
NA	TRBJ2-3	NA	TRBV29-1	CSVGGEGLTDTQYF	TGCAGCGTTGGTGGAGAGGGCCTCACAGATACGCAGTATTTT
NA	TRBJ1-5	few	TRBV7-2	CASSLTPAEQPQHF	TGTGCCAGCAGCTTAACCCCGGCGGAGCAGCCCCAGCATTTT
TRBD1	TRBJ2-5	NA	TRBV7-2	CASSRDRGTLETQYF	TGTGCCAGCAGTAGGGACAGGGGAACATTAGAGACCCAGTACTTC
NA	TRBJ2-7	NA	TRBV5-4	CASSQGVAGSYEQYF	TGTGCCAGCAGCCAGGGGGTAGCGGGGTCCTACGAGCAGTACTTC
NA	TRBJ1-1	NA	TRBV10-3	CAISYRRDAVGANTEAFF	TGTGCCATCAGCTACAGGAGGGATGCTGTAGGGGCCAACACTGAAGCTTTCTTT
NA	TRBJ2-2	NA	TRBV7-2	CASISGETGELFF	TGTGCCAGCATCTCAGGGGAAACCGGGGAGCTGTTTTTT
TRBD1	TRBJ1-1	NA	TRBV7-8	CATSTGAGTEAFF	TGTGCCACTTCGACAGGGGCGGGCACTGAAGCTTTCTTT
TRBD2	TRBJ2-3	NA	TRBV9	CASSVGSGGTDTQYF	TGTGCCAGCAGCGTAGGTAGCGGGGGCACAGATACGCAGTATTTT
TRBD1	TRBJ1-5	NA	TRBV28	CASSPDRDSNQPQHF	TGTGCCAGCAGCCCCGACAGGGATAGCAATCAGCCCCAGCATTTT
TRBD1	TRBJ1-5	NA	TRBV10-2	CASRTGGSQPQHF	TGCGCCAGCAGAACAGGGGGCAGTCAGCCCCAGCATTTT
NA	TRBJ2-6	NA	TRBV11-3	CASSLNTGANVLTF	TGTGCCAGCAGCTTGAACACTGGGGCCAACGTCCTGACTTTC
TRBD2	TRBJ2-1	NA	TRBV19	CASSPSGTSGSDEQFF	TGTGCCAGTAGTCCGTCCGGGACTAGCGGGAGCGATGAGCAGTTCTTC
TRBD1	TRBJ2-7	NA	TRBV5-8	CASSFDRAGEQYF	TGTGCCAGCAGCTTCGACAGGGCAGGCGAGCAGTACTTC
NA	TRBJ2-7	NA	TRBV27	CASSLDEQGYEQYF	TGTGCCAGCAGTTTAGATGAACAGGGTTACGAGCAGTACTTC
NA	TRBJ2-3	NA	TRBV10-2	CASSRADTQYF	TGCGCCAGCAGCCGGGCAGATACGCAGTATTTT
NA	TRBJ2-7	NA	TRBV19	CASSMAASSYEQYF	TGTGCCAGTAGTATGGCCGCTAGCTCCTACGAGCAGTACTTC
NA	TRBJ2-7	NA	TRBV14	CASSQVAGRYEQYF	TGTGCCAGCAGCCAAGTTGCGGGGCGTTACGAGCAGTACTTC
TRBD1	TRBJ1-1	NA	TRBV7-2	CASSFTGATAFF	TGTGCCAGCAGCTTCACAGGGGCAACAGCTTTCTTT
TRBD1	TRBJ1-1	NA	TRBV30	CAWSRDRGTEAFF	TGTGCCTGGAGCCGGGACAGGGGGACTGAAGCTTTCTTT
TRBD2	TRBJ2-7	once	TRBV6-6	CASSYGGAGAGEQYF	TGTGCCAGCAGTTACGGCGGAGCGGGAGCTGGCGAGCAGTACTTC
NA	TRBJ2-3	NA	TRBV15	CATSRDSGTGASTDTQYF	TGTGCCACCAGCAGAGATTCTGGGACTGGAGCTAGCACAGATACGCAGTATTTT
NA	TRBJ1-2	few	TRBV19	CASSINRNYGYTF	TGTGCCAGTAGTATTAACAGGAACTATGGCTACACCTTC